Detailed here is one TCR beta chain. The sample originates from a study of blood T cell repertoires in COVID-19. Study at large: From the United States, Italy and Spain came samples of acute and convalescent COVID-19.

V lost 6 bases, J lost 6 bases, and 14 bases lay in between. There are 13 residues in the CDR3. In the original analysis: Using reference gene primer amplification, nucleated cell counts were estimated. Using immunoSEQ multiplex PCR, the repertoire was profiled, and TCRdb retains in-frame clones only, with some absent. V, J and clone size are those of that table, while D and trimming were read from the DNA. The sample contains over 200,000 clones, more than 65% of which appear only once. This TCR was recovered from a man aged 40-55 years who had recovered from COVID-19. Sequencing was done on a sample of peripheral blood. The chain couples TRBV12-3 or TRBV12-4 to TRBJ1-2, with no clear D. The CDR3 is CASRARRRHGYTF. CDR3 bases: TGTGCCAGCAGGGCCAGGAGGCGGCATGGCTACACCTTC.